This T cell receptor (beta chain) is from a study of T cell responses to AZD1222 COVID-19 vaccine. Study context: Pooling was applied to second doses at about 4 or about 12 weeks.

The length of the CDR3 is 14 residues. The V gene's germline CDR1 is LGHNT and CDR2 FRNRAP. The V segment lost 5 bases and the J segment 7 bases; nucleotides outside the gene matches: 6. Data came from immunoSEQ multiplex PCR; TCRdb stores just in-frame clones and leaves some out. The data show 150,000 or so clones, 90% to 95% seen once. This receptor was identified in an adult in good health. Sequencing used peripheral blood, obtained on day 0 of AZD1222 vaccination. The chain links TRBV12-5 to TRBJ1-2, with 11 bases identical to TRBD1. CDR3 coding DNA: TGTGCTAGTGGTCCCGCGGGACAGGGGGGTGGCTACACCTTC. This translates into CASGPAGQGGGYTF.